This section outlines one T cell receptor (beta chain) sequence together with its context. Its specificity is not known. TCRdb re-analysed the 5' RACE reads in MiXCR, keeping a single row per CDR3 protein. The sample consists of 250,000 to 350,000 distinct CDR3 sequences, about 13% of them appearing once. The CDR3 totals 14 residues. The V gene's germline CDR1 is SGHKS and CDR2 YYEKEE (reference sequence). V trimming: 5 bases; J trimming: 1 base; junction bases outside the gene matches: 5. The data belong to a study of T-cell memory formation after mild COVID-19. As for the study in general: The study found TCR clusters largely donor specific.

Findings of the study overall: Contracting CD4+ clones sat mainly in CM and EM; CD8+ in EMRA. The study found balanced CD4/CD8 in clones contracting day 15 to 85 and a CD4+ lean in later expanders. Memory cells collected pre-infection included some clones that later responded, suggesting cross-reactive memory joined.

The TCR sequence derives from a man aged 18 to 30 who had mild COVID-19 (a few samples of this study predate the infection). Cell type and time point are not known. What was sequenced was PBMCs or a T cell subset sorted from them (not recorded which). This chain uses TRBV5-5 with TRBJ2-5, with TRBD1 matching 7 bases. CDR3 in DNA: TGTGCCAGCAGACATTGGGACAGCCAAGAGACCCAGTACTTC. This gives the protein CASRHWDSQETQYF.